This T cell receptor beta chain was retrieved from a study of response to subunit inactivated influenza vaccine. Study outcomes and limitations: It was the authors' suggestion that each seasonal influenza vaccination recruits few new T cells.

The CDR3 is made up of 17 amino acids. CDR1 is LGHDT, CDR2 YNNKEL, per germline (reference sequence). The V and J ends lost 5 bases and 3 bases, in that order; junction bases with no gene match: 10. TCRdb re-analysed the RT-PCR reads in MiXCR, keeping a single row per CDR3 protein. The sample has 450,000 to 600,000 distinct CDR3 sequences; 15% to 20% are singletons. The table lists this clonotype with a few counts. No antigen is known for it. The chain carries TRBV3-1 and TRBJ2-3, with 11 bases identical to TRBD2. The source was CD4+ T cells sorted from PBMCs, collected less than 25 months after vaccination. The source is a man aged 50 to 69 who received an inactivated influenza vaccine. DNA for the CDR3: TGTGCCAGCAGCAGGAATAGCGGGGGGGCGCGTACAGATACGCAGTATTTT. Protein product: CASSRNSGGARTDTQYF.